This T cell receptor (beta chain) was captured in a study of graft-versus-host responses after intestinal transplantation. At the level of the study: Tacrolimus plus steroids were given to all recipients for roughly 3 years, preceded by anti-thymocyte globulin induction.

Measured with immunoSEQ multiplex PCR; TCRdb has only the in-frame clones, and not every one. Here the sample spans about 85,000 clones, around 93% being singletons. Remarks on this clone: Its antigen remains unknown.

Trimming cost V 9 bases and J 0 bases, with 9 bases left between them. The length of the CDR3 is 12 residues. Germline V gene data show CDR1 as MNHNS and CDR2 as SASEGT. This sequence originates from a human donor who was the organ donor for an intestinal transplant. The chain uses TRBV6-1 and TRBJ2-7; D call uncertain. Sequenced here: unstimulated CD8+ T cells sorted from spleen or lymph node cells, sampled before transplant. As DNA, the CDR3 is TGTGCCAGTTCTATAACCTCCTACGAGCAGTACTTC. Amino acid sequence: CASSITSYEQYF.